This TCR beta chain was retrieved from a study of blood T cell repertoires in COVID-19. Here immunoSEQ multiplex PCR was the method, and the copy in TCRdb shows in-frame clones only, minus some. The data show tens of thousands of clones, with roughly 85% seen just once and 26% held by the top ten. The CDR3 runs 14 residues. V lost 3 bases, J lost 6 bases, and 4 bases stayed unmatched. Germline-derived CDR1 and CDR2 are MNHNS and SASEGT. Sample: peripheral blood. The TCR originated in a man aged 55 to 70 with active or convalescent COVID-19. This chain links TRBV6-1 with TRBJ1-4, with 7 bases identical to TRBD1. The CDR3 nucleotides are TGTGCCAGCAGTGACACAGGGGCTGATGAAAAACTGTTTTTT. Residues: CASSDTGADEKLFF.